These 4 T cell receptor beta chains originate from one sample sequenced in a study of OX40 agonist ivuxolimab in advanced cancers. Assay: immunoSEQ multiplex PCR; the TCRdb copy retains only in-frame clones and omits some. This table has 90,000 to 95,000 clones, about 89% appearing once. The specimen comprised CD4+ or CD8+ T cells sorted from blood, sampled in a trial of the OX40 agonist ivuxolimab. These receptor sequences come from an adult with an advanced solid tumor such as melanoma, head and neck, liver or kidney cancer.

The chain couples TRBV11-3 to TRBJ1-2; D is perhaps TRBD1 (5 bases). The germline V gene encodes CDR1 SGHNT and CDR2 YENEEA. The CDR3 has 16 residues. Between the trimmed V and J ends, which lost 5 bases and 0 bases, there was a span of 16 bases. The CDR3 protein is CASSPDGTRANYGYTF. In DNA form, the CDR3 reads TGTGCCAGCAGCCCCGACGGGACCCGAGCTAACTATGGCTACACCTTC.

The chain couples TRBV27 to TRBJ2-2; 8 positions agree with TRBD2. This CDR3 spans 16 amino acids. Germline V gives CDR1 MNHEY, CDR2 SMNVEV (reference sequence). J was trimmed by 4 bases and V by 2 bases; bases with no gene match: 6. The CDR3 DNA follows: TGTGCCAGCAGTTTAGCGCTAGCGGGTCTCACCGGGGAGCTGTTTTTT. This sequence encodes CASSLALAGLTGELFF.

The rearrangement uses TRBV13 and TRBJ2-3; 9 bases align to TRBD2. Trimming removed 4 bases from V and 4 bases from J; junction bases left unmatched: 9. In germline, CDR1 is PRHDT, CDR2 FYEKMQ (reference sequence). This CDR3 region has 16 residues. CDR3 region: CASSWGGGRASDTQYF. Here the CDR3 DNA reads TGTGCCAGCAGCTGGGGCGGCGGGAGGGCCTCAGATACGCAGTATTTT.

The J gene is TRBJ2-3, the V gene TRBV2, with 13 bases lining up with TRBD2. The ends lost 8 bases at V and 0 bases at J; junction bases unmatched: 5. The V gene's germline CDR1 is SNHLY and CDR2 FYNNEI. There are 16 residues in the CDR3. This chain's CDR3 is CASFGTSGISTDTQYF. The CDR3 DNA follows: TGTGCCAGCTTCGGGACTAGCGGGATTAGCACAGATACGCAGTATTTT.